This is a list of T cell receptor beta chains from one sample in a study of blood T cell repertoires in COVID-19. TCRdb's table, derived via immunoSEQ multiplex PCR, lists solely in-frame clones and lacks some. The sample yields 65,000 to 75,000 clones, 75% to 85% seen once. The sequencing input was peripheral blood. Receptors originate from a man of 80 years or more with acute or convalescent COVID-19. CDR3s include the opening cysteine and the closing phenylalanine or tryptophan. D genes are given only for firm matches. Some rows mark clone size as missing; the rest say once, few, many or name a class of expanded clone.

clone_size,v_call,d_call,j_call,cdr3_nt,cdr3_aa
NA,TRBV28,TRBD1,TRBJ2-5,TGTGCCAGCAGTTTATTCGACAGGGCACAGTACTTC,CASSLFDRAQYF
NA,TRBV6-2/TRBV6-3,NA,TRBJ1-2,TGTGCCAGCAGTCCAGTCTCCTACTATGGCTACACCTTC,CASSPVSYYGYTF
NA,TRBV18,NA,TRBJ2-2,TGTGCCAGCTCCAACACGAACACCGGGGAGCTGTTTTTT,CASSNTNTGELFF
once,TRBV5-1,TRBD1,TRBJ1-6,TGCGCCAGCAGCCAGGGACAGGAGAGTAATTCACCCCTCCACTTT,CASSQGQESNSPLHF
NA,TRBV9,TRBD1,TRBJ1-6,TGTGCCAGCAACCCAGGACAGGGTGAGAATTCACCCCTCCACTTT,CASNPGQGENSPLHF
NA,TRBV15,NA,TRBJ1-1,TGTGCCACCAGCAGAGACAGGGGAAGCACTGAAGCTTTCTTT,CATSRDRGSTEAFF
NA,TRBV7-9,TRBD1,TRBJ1-5,TGTGCCAGCAGCCCCGACAGGGCTAACAATCAGCCCCAGCATTTT,CASSPDRANNQPQHF
NA,TRBV5-4,NA,TRBJ1-2,TGTGCCAGCAGCGTGGACAGAGCTAACTATGGCTACACCTTC,CASSVDRANYGYTF
NA,TRBV3-1/TRBV3-2,NA,TRBJ2-2,TGTGCCAGCAGCCAAGATACTACAGGCACCGGGGAGCTGTTTTTT,CASSQDTTGTGELFF
NA,TRBV19,TRBD1,TRBJ1-1,TGTGCCAGTAGTATCGGCGGGACAGGGGCAAACAGAGCTTTCTTT,CASSIGGTGANRAFF
NA,TRBV3-1/TRBV3-2,TRBD2,TRBJ2-3,TGTGCCAGCAGCCAAGGGGGGGGTGTCCCACAGTATTTT,CASSQGGGVPQYF
once,TRBV9,NA,TRBJ2-1,TGTGCCAGCAGCCATATAAGGACTGCGAGCTCCTACAATGAGCAGTTCTTC,CASSHIRTASSYNEQFF
NA,TRBV19,TRBD1,TRBJ2-3,TGTGCCAGTAGTGACCAGGGGGCAGATACGCAGTATTTT,CASSDQGADTQYF
NA,TRBV7-9,TRBD1,TRBJ1-1,TGTGCCAGCAGCCCCCGCCCCACAGGGGGAGCTTTCTTT,CASSPRPTGGAFF
once,TRBV6-1,NA,TRBJ1-2,TGTGCCAGCAGTGCCACAGGAAAAATCGTTCAGGACTATGGCTACACCTTC,CASSATGKIVQDYGYTF
NA,TRBV7-3,TRBD1,TRBJ2-2,TGTGCCAGCAGCCTACAGGGGACGAACACCGGGGAGCTGTTTTTT,CASSLQGTNTGELFF
NA,TRBV28,NA,TRBJ1-1,TGTGCCAGCAGTTTAAACGGACTTCTGAACACTGAAGCTTTCTTT,CASSLNGLLNTEAFF
NA,TRBV3-1/TRBV3-2,NA,TRBJ2-6,TGTGCCAGCAGCCCCGACAGCTCTGGGGCCAACGTCCTGACTTTC,CASSPDSSGANVLTF
NA,TRBV27,NA,TRBJ2-3,TGTGCCAGCAGTCCTCGCAGGAATACGCAGTATTTT,CASSPRRNTQYF
NA,TRBV5-1,TRBD1,TRBJ1-1,TGCGCCAGCAGGGGGACAGGACTGAACACTGAAGCTTTCTTT,CASRGTGLNTEAFF
NA,TRBV28,TRBD2,TRBJ2-1,TGTGCCAGCAGCAGAACGGGAGGTTCCTACAATGAGCAGTTCTTC,CASSRTGGSYNEQFF
NA,TRBV10-3,TRBD1,TRBJ2-7,TGTGCCATCAGTCGACAGGGGGACTCCTACGAGCAGTACTTC,CAISRQGDSYEQYF
NA,TRBV11-2,TRBD2,TRBJ2-1,TGTGCCAGCAGCTTAGTTGCGGGAGCGAGGAATGAGCAGTTCTTC,CASSLVAGARNEQFF
NA,TRBV5-1,NA,TRBJ2-5,TGCGCCAGCAGCTTGGCTCGGGTCCTCGGGGAGACCCAGTACTTC,CASSLARVLGETQYF
NA,TRBV29-1,NA,TRBJ2-7,TGCAGCGTTTCCATCAACAGGGGGGGCGAGGTCTACGAGCAGTACTTC,CSVSINRGGEVYEQYF
NA,TRBV7-2,NA,TRBJ1-3,TGTGCCAGCAGCTTAGTCACCCCGGGGGTAGGAAACACCATATATTTT,CASSLVTPGVGNTIYF
NA,TRBV7-2,TRBD2,TRBJ2-3,TGTGCCAGCAGCGTTCGGGACTACAGCACAGATACGCAGTATTTT,CASSVRDYSTDTQYF
NA,TRBV5-1,NA,TRBJ1-3,TGCGCCAGCAGCTTGCGTGGCGGCTCTGGAAACACCATATATTTT,CASSLRGGSGNTIYF
NA,TRBV7-9,NA,TRBJ2-7,TGTGCCAGCAGCTTGTTTCAGCCCCCTAGGTACGAGCAGTACTTC,CASSLFQPPRYEQYF
NA,TRBV4-1,TRBD2,TRBJ2-1,TGCGCCAGCAGCCACTCCGGAGCGGGGGGCAATGAGCAGTTCTTC,CASSHSGAGGNEQFF
NA,TRBV4-1,NA,TRBJ1-5,TGCGCCAGCAGCCAAGGTTCCAGTAATCAGCCCCAGCATTTT,CASSQGSSNQPQHF
NA,TRBV5-6,TRBD2,TRBJ2-3,TGTGCCAGCAGCCCTCGGGGGGGACGTAGTGTTACGCAGTATTTT,CASSPRGGRSVTQYF
NA,TRBV4-3,TRBD2,TRBJ2-3,TGCGCCAGCAGCCAGTCGGGGGGGCGGCCAGATACGCAGTATTTT,CASSQSGGRPDTQYF
once,TRBV2,TRBD1,TRBJ2-3,TGTGCCACCGGGACAGGGGGCCTCACAGATACGCAGTATTTT,CATGTGGLTDTQYF
NA,TRBV28,TRBD2,TRBJ2-5,TGTGCCAGCACCGGGGGGAAAGAGACCCAGTACTTC,CASTGGKETQYF
NA,TRBV28,TRBD1,TRBJ2-7,TGTGCCAGCAGTTCCCTTATGAGGGACAGGGGGCTGAACGATAATTACGAGCAGTACTTC,CASSSLMRDRGLNDNYEQYF
NA,TRBV28,NA,TRBJ1-2,TGTGCCAGCAGTCCCCGGGTCTCGGTCTACTATGGCTACACCTTC,CASSPRVSVYYGYTF
NA,TRBV25-1,NA,TRBJ2-7,TGTGCCAGCGTCTCACCGGGTGGCGAGCAGTACTTC,CASVSPGGEQYF
NA,TRBV9,TRBD2,TRBJ2-1,TGTGCCAGCAGCCCCGGGACTAGCGGGTACAATGAGCAGTTCTTC,CASSPGTSGYNEQFF
few,TRBV29-1,TRBD1,TRBJ1-5,TGCAGCGTGGTGACAGGGAGCAATCAGCCCCAGCATTTT,CSVVTGSNQPQHF
NA,TRBV7-2,TRBD1,TRBJ1-2,TGTGCCAGCAGCACCCGGGACAGCTATAACTATGGCTACACCTTC,CASSTRDSYNYGYTF
NA,TRBV5-1,TRBD1,TRBJ1-2,TGCGCCAGCAGCACCGTGACGGGACAGTATGGCTACACCTTC,CASSTVTGQYGYTF
NA,TRBV5-5,TRBD1,TRBJ1-4,TGTGCCAGCAGCTTGGTTGGGACAGCAACTAATGAAAAACTGTTTTTT,CASSLVGTATNEKLFF
once,TRBV6-6,NA,TRBJ1-2,TGTGCCAGTAGGGGAGGGACGGCGGGCTACACCTTC,CASRGGTAGYTF
NA,TRBV5-1,NA,TRBJ2-5,TGCGCCAGCAGCGAGGGGGGAGGGGAGACCCAGTACTTC,CASSEGGGETQYF
NA,TRBV28,NA,TRBJ1-5,TGTGCCAGCAGTTTGTGGGCAGGCCAGCCCCAGCATTTT,CASSLWAGQPQHF